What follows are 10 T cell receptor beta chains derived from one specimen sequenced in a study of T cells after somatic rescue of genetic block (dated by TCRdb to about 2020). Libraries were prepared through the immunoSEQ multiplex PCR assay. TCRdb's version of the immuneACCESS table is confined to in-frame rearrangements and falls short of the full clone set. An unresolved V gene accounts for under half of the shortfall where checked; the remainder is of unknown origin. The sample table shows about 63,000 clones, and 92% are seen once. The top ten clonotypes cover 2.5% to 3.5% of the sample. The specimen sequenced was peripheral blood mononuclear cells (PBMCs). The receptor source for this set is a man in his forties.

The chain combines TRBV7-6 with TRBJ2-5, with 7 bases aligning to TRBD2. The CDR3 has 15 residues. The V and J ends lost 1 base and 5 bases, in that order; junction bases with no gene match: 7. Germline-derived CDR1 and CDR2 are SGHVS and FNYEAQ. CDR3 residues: CASSLVTSEKETQYF. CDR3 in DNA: TGTGCCAGCAGCTTAGTAACTAGCGAGAAGGAGACCCAGTACTTC. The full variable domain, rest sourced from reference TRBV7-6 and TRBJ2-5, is GAGVSQSPRYKVTKRGQDVALRCDPISGHVSLYWYRQALGQGPEFLTYFNYEAQQDKSGLPNDRFSAERPEGSISTLTIQRTEQRDSAMYRCASSLVTSEKETQYFGPGTRLLVL.

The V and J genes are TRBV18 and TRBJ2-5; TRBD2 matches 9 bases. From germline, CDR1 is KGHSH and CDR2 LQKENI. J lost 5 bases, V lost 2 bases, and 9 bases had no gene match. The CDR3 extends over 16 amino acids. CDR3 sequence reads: CASSPGEIAGAETQYF. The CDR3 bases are TGTGCCAGCTCACCAGGGGAAATAGCGGGAGCTGAGACCCAGTACTTC.

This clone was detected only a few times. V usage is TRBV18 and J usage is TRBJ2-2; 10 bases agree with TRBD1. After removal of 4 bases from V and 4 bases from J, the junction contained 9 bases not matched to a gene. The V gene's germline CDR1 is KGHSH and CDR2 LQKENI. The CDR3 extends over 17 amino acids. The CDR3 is CASSRTATGGGTGELFF. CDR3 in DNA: TGTGCCAGCTCACGAACCGCGACAGGGGGCGGCACCGGGGAGCTGTTTTTT.

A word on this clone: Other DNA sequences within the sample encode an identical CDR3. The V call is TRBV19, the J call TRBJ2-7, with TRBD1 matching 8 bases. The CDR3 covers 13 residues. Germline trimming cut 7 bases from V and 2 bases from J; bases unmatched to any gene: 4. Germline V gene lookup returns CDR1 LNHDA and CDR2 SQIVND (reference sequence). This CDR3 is CASKGTGAYEQYF. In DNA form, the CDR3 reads TGTGCCAGTAAGGGGACAGGTGCCTACGAGCAGTACTTC. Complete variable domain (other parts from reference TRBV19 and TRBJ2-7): DGGITQSPKYLFRKEGQNVTLSCEQNLNHDAMYWYRQDPGQGLRLIYYSQIVNDFQKGDIAEGYSVSREKKESFPLTVTSAQKNPTAFYLCASKGTGAYEQYFGPGTRLTVT.

As DNA, the CDR3 is TGTGCCAGCAGCCCTCAACAGGGGGGCCAAGAGACCCAGTACTTC. Translating it yields CASSPQQGGQETQYF. The chain combines TRBV5-6 with TRBJ2-5; 8 bases are a match to TRBD1. The germline CDR1 and CDR2 sequences are SGHDT and YYEEEE. CDR3 length equals 15 residues. V lost 4 bases and J lost 1; bases outside the gene matches: 6.

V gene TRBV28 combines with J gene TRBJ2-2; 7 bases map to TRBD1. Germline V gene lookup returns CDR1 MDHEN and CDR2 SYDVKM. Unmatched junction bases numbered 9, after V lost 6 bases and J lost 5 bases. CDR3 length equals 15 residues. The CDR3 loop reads CASSPGGVGTGELFF. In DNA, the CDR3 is TGTGCCAGCAGCCCAGGGGGTGTGGGTACCGGGGAGCTGTTTTTT. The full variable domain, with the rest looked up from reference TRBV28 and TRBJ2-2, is DVKVTQSSRYLVKRTGEKVFLECVQDMDHENMFWYRQDPGLGLRLIYFSYDVKMKEKGDIPEGYSVSREKKERFSLILESASTNQTSMYLCASSPGGVGTGELFFGEGSRLTVL.

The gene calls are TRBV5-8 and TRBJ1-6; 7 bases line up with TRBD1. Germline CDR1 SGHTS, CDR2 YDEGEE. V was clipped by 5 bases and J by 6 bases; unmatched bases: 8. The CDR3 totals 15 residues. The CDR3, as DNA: TGTGCCAGCAGGTGGGGGACAGCTTCTAATTCACCCCTCCACTTT. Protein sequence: CASRWGTASNSPLHF. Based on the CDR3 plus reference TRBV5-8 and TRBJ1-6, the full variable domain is EAGVTQSPTHLIKTRGQQATLRCSPISGHTSVYWYQQALGLGLQFLLWYDEGEERNRGNFPPRFSGRQFPNYSSELNVNALELEDSALYLCASRWGTASNSPLHFGNGTRLTVT.

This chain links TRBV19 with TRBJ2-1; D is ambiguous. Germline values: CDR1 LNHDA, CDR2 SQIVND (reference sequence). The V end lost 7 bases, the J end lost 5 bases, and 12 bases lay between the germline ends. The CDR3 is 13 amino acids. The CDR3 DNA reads TGTGCCAGTACCACTCTCCCTCACAATGAGCAGTTCTTC. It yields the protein CASTTLPHNEQFF. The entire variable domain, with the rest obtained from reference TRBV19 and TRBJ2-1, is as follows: DGGITQSPKYLFRKEGQNVTLSCEQNLNHDAMYWYRQDPGQGLRLIYYSQIVNDFQKGDIAEGYSVSREKKESFPLTVTSAQKNPTAFYLCASTTLPHNEQFFGPGTRLTVL.

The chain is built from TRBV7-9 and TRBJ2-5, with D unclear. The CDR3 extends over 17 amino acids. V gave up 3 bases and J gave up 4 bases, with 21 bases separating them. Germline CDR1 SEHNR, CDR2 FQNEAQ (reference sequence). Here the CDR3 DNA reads TGTGCCAGCAGCTTGAAGAATGGCCCCGGAACCGGAGAGACCCAGTACTTC. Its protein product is CASSLKNGPGTGETQYF.

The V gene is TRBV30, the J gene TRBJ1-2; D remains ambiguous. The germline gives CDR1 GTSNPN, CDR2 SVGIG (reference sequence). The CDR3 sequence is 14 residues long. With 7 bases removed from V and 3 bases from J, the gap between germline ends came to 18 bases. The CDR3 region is CALSSDEVDYGYTF. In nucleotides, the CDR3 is TGTGCCTTATCCTCGGATGAAGTTGACTATGGCTACACCTTC.